This T cell receptor (beta chain) was recovered during a study of cytomegalovirus exposure and HLA in healthy donors. General study results and limits: Reportedly, a later analysis found an Asian-associated ancestry cluster had fewer N-insertions than the approximately 640-donor mean.

CDR1 and CDR2 (germline): SGHAT, FQNNGV. The CDR3 loop spans 15 amino acids. V shed 3 bases, J shed 3 bases, and the junction held 7 bases outside the gene matches. Turning to this clone: The antigen is unknown.

The PCR ran on 60 Vbeta and 13 Jbeta primers. Assay used: immunoSEQ multiplex PCR; TCRdb lists only in-frame clones, some missing. The profile shows 150,000 to 200,000 clones, approximately 80% of them singletons. The origin of this receptor is a man aged 50 to 59 in good health and CMV-seropositive. The chain recombines TRBV11-2 with TRBJ2-7; 8 bases line up with TRBD1. Material for sequencing was PBMCs. CDR3 bases: TGTGCCAGCAGCTTTGGGACAGGAAAAATCTACGAGCAGTACTTC. Its protein product is CASSFGTGKIYEQYF.